This is a list of T cell receptor beta chains from one sample in a study of sequential checkpoint blockade in melanoma. Profiled with immunoSEQ multiplex PCR; TCRdb holds only in-frame clones, not every one. The sample yields about 27,000 clones, approximately 80% seen once. Sequenced here: CD8+ T cells sorted from blood (inferred from file names), sampled from a patient given nivolumab and ipilimumab in sequence. These receptors all stem from a human donor with melanoma. The CDR3 runs from the conserved cysteine through the conserved F or W. The D gene is left open where the match is weak.

length	V	D	J	CDR3
17	TRBV5-6	TRBD2	TRBJ2-5	CASSLVGLAAAGETQYF
14	TRBV5-4	-	TRBJ2-7	CASSLSWDTYEQYF
17	TRBV5-6	TRBD2	TRBJ2-3	CASSFSSGAGGTDTQYF
13	TRBV19	-	TRBJ1-5	CASTVSGDQPQHF
15	TRBV7-9	-	TRBJ1-4	CASSLGRTVAEKLFF
14	TRBV13	TRBD1	TRBJ2-7	CASSRTGESYEQYF
15	TRBV7-2	-	TRBJ1-4	CASSLYFATNEKLFF
14	TRBV10-3	TRBD2	TRBJ2-1	CAISDSGGGDEQFF
13	TRBV19	-	TRBJ2-7	CASSIQGLNEQYF
13	TRBV11-3	TRBD2	TRBJ2-1	CASSYDGGDEQFF
11	TRBV29-1	-	TRBJ2-7	CSVERGHEQYF
14	TRBV6-6	-	TRBJ1-6	CASSYSSYNSPLHF
16	TRBV4-1	-	TRBJ1-4	CASSQGERGTNEKLFF
14	TRBV7-3	-	TRBJ1-1	CASSWGAGDTEAFF
14	TRBV6-5	-	TRBJ2-1	CATSPGLPYNEQFF
15	TRBV4-3	-	TRBJ2-7	CASSQGHLSSYEQYF
15	TRBV13	TRBD2	TRBJ2-1	CASSLFGLAHNEQFF
14	TRBV27	-	TRBJ1-6	CASSSPIDNSPLHF
15	TRBV4-1	-	TRBJ1-2	CASSQDSSTGYGYTF
14	TRBV5-6	-	TRBJ2-5	CASSRVTGQETQYF
15	TRBV28	-	TRBJ1-3	CASTERETTGNTIYF
15	TRBV7-8	-	TRBJ1-2	CASSLNTLGGYGYTF
15	TRBV19	-	TRBJ2-1	CASSMGGSGYNEQFF
14	TRBV2	-	TRBJ1-5	CASSDWTGNQPQHF
14	TRBV27	TRBD1	TRBJ2-1	CATRPGQGHNEQFF
16	TRBV5-5	TRBD1	TRBJ2-2	CASSLAGTGYTGELFF
14	TRBV5-4	-	TRBJ2-5	CASSLGRAQETQYF
15	TRBV28	TRBD2	TRBJ2-3	CASSSASGGTDTQYF
16	TRBV28	TRBD2	TRBJ2-7	CASSFWTSGGINEQYF
14	TRBV6-5	-	TRBJ2-2	CASSYARNTGELFF
15	TRBV5-4	-	TRBJ1-6	CASSKTGSYNSPLHF
14	TRBV9	-	TRBJ2-3	CASSAAGATDTQYF
11	TRBV29-1	-	TRBJ1-1	CSVAVRTEAFF
13	TRBV4-1	TRBD2	TRBJ2-5	CASSQGLAETQYF
18	TRBV7-6	TRBD2	TRBJ2-2	CASSLVAAAGLNTGELFF
13	TRBV5-1	-	TRBJ1-1	CASSLGGRTEAFF
15	TRBV27	TRBD1	TRBJ1-5	CASSFGTGYNQPQHF
15	TRBV5-6	TRBD1	TRBJ1-2	CASSFAAGQGVGYTF
15	TRBV9	TRBD2	TRBJ2-1	CASSPRLAGGNEQFF
16	TRBV7-9	-	TRBJ1-3	CASSLGGSHSGNTIYF
14	TRBV19	-	TRBJ1-4	CASSVVYGGEKLFF